The rows below give T cell receptor beta chains drawn from one sample of a study of blood T cell repertoires in COVID-19. The table came from immunoSEQ multiplex PCR; TCRdb's copy has only in-frame clones and leaves some out. The sample holds roughly 100,000 clones, around 90% seen once. Sample: peripheral blood. These TCRs come from a man in his forties or fifties with active or convalescent COVID-19. CDR3s include the opening cysteine and the closing phenylalanine or tryptophan. A D gene is named only where the DNA matches it firmly. Only some rows state a clone size, as once, few, many or a class for expanded clones.

j_call v_call d_call clone_size cdr3_nt cdr3_aa
TRBJ1-4 TRBV28 TRBD1 - TGTGCCAGCAGTACTCCGGGACAGGGGTCGACTGAAAAACTGTTTTTT CASSTPGQGSTEKLFF
TRBJ2-5 TRBV7-7 TRBD2 - TGTGCCAGCAGCTTGACAGCGGGGAGACAAGAGACCCAGTACTTC CASSLTAGRQETQYF
TRBJ1-2 TRBV27 TRBD1 - TGTGCCAGCAGCCGACAGGGGGTGAACTATGGCTACACCTTC CASSRQGVNYGYTF
TRBJ2-2 TRBV4-3 - once TGCGCCAGCAGCCAAGAAATAGGGGGGAACACCGGGGAGCTGTTTTTT CASSQEIGGNTGELFF
TRBJ2-5 TRBV7-6 TRBD2 - TGTGCCAGCAGCCCCGGACTAGCGGGGGGGCTACCACAAGAGACCCAGTACTTC CASSPGLAGGLPQETQYF
TRBJ1-2 TRBV3-1/TRBV3-2 - many TGTGCCAGCAGCCAAGGGGACACCGATAACTATGGCTACACCTTC CASSQGDTDNYGYTF
TRBJ2-3 TRBV6-6 TRBD1 - TGTGCCAGCAGTCCACCCGACAGGGCAAGCACAGATACGCAGTATTTT CASSPPDRASTDTQYF
TRBJ1-5 TRBV29-1 TRBD1 - TGCAGCGACTCGAGAAAGGGGGCTTATAGCAATCAGCCCCAGCATTTT CSDSRKGAYSNQPQHF
TRBJ1-6 TRBV27 - - TGTGCCAGCAATGACGGAGTGAATTCACCCCTCCACTTT CASNDGVNSPLHF
TRBJ2-7 TRBV11-3 - - TGTGCCAGCAGCTTGGGCAAAGTCTACGAGCAGTACTTC CASSLGKVYEQYF
TRBJ2-5 TRBV3-1/TRBV3-2 TRBD1 - TGTGCCAGCAGCCAAGGGACAGGGTCGGCGGAGACCCAGTACTTC CASSQGTGSAETQYF
TRBJ2-5 TRBV11-3 TRBD1 - TGTGCCAGCAGCTCCGGACAGGGCCAAGAGACCCAGTACTTC CASSSGQGQETQYF
TRBJ1-4 TRBV2 TRBD1 few TGTGCCAGCAGTGGAACCGGGACAGGGGACGAAAAACTGTTTTTT CASSGTGTGDEKLFF
TRBJ2-5 TRBV20-1 - - TGCAGTGCTAGTGCGGTGACCCAGTACTTC CSASAVTQYF
TRBJ2-1 TRBV12-5 TRBD1 - TGTGCTAGTGGTCTGAGGACAGGGGGGCGCTCCTACAATGAGCAGTTCTTC CASGLRTGGRSYNEQFF
TRBJ1-5 TRBV28 - - TGTGCCAGCAGCGGGGGGGGTTCCAATCAGCCCCAGCATTTT CASSGGGSNQPQHF
TRBJ1-2 TRBV4-2 - - TGTGCCAGCAGCCAGACAGGCTACTATGGCTACACCTTC CASSQTGYYGYTF
TRBJ1-2 TRBV28 TRBD1 - TGTGCCAGCAGTTTAACTTCTCCAATACAGGGGGCGCTTGGCTACACCTTC CASSLTSPIQGALGYTF
TRBJ2-3 TRBV19 TRBD2 once TGTGCCAGTACCGCGAGGCCAGCGGGGGTCACAGATACGCAGTATTTT CASTARPAGVTDTQYF
TRBJ2-1 TRBV3-1/TRBV3-2 - - TGTGCCAGCAGCCAAGGTAGTTTCAATGAGCAGTTCTTC CASSQGSFNEQFF
TRBJ2-3 TRBV12-3/TRBV12-4 TRBD2 - TGTGCCGGCGGGGGGCAAAGCACAGATACGCAGTATTTT CAGGGQSTDTQYF
TRBJ1-2 TRBV4-3 - - TGCGCCAGCAGCCAAGAGGGGGGGAACTATGGCTACACCTTC CASSQEGGNYGYTF
TRBJ1-4 TRBV10-2 TRBD1 many TGCGCCAGCAGTACAGGGGGTGGTAATGAAAAACTGTTTTTT CASSTGGGNEKLFF
TRBJ1-2 TRBV25-1 - - TGTGCCAGCAGTGAATCATCACAGGGCCCTGCCTATGGCTACACCTTC CASSESSQGPAYGYTF
TRBJ2-2 TRBV4-3 - once TGCGCCAGCAGCCAAGATGAGAGAGGGAACACCGGGGAGCTGTTTTTT CASSQDERGNTGELFF
TRBJ1-1 TRBV19 TRBD1 - TGTGCCAGTAGTAGCCCCGGACAGGAGAACACTGAAGCTTTCTTT CASSSPGQENTEAFF
TRBJ1-6 TRBV9 - - TGTGCCAGCAGCGTAAAACAGCTAAATTCACCCCTCCACTTT CASSVKQLNSPLHF
TRBJ2-3 TRBV7-2 - - TGTGCCAGCAGACTTAGCACAGATACGCAGTATTTT CASRLSTDTQYF
TRBJ2-3 TRBV6-1 TRBD1 - TGTGCCAGCAGTGCGTCCCGGGACAGGGCTAGCACAGATACGCAGTATTTT CASSASRDRASTDTQYF